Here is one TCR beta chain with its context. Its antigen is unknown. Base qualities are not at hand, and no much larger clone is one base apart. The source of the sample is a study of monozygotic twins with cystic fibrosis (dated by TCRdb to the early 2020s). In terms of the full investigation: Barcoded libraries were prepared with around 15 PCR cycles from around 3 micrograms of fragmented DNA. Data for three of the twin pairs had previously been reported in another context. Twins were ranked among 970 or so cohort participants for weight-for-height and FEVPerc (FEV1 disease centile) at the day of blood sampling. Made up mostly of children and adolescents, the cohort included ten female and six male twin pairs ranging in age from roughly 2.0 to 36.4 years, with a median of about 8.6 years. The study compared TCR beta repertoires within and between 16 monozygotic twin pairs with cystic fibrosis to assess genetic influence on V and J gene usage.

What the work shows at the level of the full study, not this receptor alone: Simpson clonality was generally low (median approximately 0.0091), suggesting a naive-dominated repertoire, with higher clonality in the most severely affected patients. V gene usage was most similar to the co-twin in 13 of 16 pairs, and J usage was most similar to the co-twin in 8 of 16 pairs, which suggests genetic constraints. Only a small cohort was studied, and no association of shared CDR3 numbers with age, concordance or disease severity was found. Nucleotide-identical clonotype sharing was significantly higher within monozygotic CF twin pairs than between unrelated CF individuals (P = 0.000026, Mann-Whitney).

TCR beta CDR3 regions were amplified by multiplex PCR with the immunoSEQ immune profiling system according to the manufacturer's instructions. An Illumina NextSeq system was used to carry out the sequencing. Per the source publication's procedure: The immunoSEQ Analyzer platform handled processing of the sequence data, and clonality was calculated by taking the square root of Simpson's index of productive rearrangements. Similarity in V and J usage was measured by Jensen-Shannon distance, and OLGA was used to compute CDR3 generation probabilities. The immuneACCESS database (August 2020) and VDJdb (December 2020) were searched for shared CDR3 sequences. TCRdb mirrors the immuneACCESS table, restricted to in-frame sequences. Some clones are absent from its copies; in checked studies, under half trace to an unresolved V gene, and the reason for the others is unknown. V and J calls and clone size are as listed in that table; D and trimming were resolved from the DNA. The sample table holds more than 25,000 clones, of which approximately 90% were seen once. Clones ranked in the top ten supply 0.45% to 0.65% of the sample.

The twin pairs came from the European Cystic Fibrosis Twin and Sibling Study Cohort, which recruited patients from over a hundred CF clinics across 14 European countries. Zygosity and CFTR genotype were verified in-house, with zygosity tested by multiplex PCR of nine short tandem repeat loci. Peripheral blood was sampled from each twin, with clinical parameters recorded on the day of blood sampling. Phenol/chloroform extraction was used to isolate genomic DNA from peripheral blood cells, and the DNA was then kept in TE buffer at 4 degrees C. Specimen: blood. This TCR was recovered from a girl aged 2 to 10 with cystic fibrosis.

The CDR3 loop reads CASTPGDREYNEQFF. The nucleotide sequence is TGCGCCAGCACCCCGGGGGACAGAGAGTACAATGAGCAGTTCTTC. The receptor chain draws on TRBV5-1 and TRBJ2-1; the D segment could be TRBD1, given 7 matching bases. V was cut back by 6 bases and J by 4 bases, leaving a gap of 17 bases between them. The CDR3 has 15 amino acids, counting the end cysteine and phenylalanine. The CDR3 DNA has 45 bases and is translated from base 1. For CDR1 and CDR2, the germline V gene lists SGHRS and YFSETQ.